These 11 T cell receptor beta chains originate from one sample sequenced in a study of human T cells and chemical hapten exposure. Time point meaning: patch test 2, 6 weeks after DPC sensitization. Treatment here: therapeutic diphenylcyclopropenone sensitization with weekly scalp DPC. A single record per CDR3 protein comes from TCRdb applying MiXCR to the RACE reads. This table holds a few hundred thousand distinct CDR3 sequences, around 6% found once. Sequencing was performed on whole blood, taken in connection with sensitization to the hapten diphenylcyclopropenone (DPC). These receptor sequences come from a woman under 30 with alopecia areata. Some clones in this sample may be carry-over from other donors' samples.

V usage is TRBV9 and J usage is TRBJ2-5, with 11 bases identical to TRBD2. The CDR3 is 16 residues long. Germline V gives CDR1 SGDLS, CDR2 YYNGEE. V trimming: 0 bases; J trimming: 4 bases; junction bases outside the gene matches: 5. The CDR3 coding sequence is TGTGCCAGCAGCGTAGCTCTCACTAGCGGGGGAGAGACCCAGTACTTC. It specifies CASSVALTSGGETQYF.

V is TRBV12-3 or TRBV12-4 and J is TRBJ1-4, with D hard to call. This CDR3 spans 15 amino acids. V dropped 3 bases and J dropped 0 bases, with 8 bases sitting between them. The CDR3 DNA sequence: TGTGCCAGCAGTTTTGATAGTCCAACTAATGAAAAACTGTTTTTT. Translation gives CASSFDSPTNEKLFF.

This clonotype was seen a few times. J is TRBJ1-1 and V is TRBV6-5; D perhaps matches TRBD1 (6 bases). The V gene lost 2 bases and the J gene lost 4 bases, with 29 bases spanning the gap. The CDR3 length is 20 residues. CDR1 and CDR2 (germline): MNHEY, SVGAGI. CDR3 nucleotides: TGTGCCAGCAGTTACGGTTTGAGGCCACGGGGGCGCATCAAGTCCACTGAAGCTTTCTTT. Translated: CASSYGLRPRGRIKSTEAFF.

There are many counts of this clonotype. V usage is TRBV6-5 and J usage is TRBJ2-1; D not resolved. Germline CDR1 is MNHEY and CDR2 is SVGAGI. V dropped 4 bases and J dropped 8 bases, with 18 bases sitting between them. The CDR3 is 15 residues long. CDR3 in amino acids: CASSSSGIPKDEQFF. CDR3 DNA: TGTGCCAGCAGTTCCTCTGGTATACCGAAGGATGAGCAGTTCTTC.

This clonotype was picked up a small number of times. The J gene is TRBJ2-3, the V gene TRBV10-3; tentative D call: TRBD1 (6 bases). V was trimmed by 4 bases and J by 5 bases, leaving 10 bases between them. This CDR3 region has 13 residues. Germline V CDR1 and CDR2: ENHRY, SYGVKD. The CDR3 protein is CAISGSGEDTQYF. CDR3 nucleotide sequence: TGTGCCATCAGTGGTTCAGGGGAAGATACGCAGTATTTT.

This clonotype was seen at least ten times. This chain connects TRBV20-1 to TRBJ2-3; D might be TRBD2 (6 bases). This CDR3 comprises 12 residues. Trimming took 8 bases from V and 4 from J, leaving 13 bases between them. CDR1 and CDR2 from the germline V gene are DFQATT and SNEGSKA (reference sequence). DNA of the CDR3: TGCAGTAGATCGGGACTCCCAGATACGCAGTATTTT. Its translation: CSRSGLPDTQYF.

This clonotype was observed a single time. V gene TRBV19 combines with J gene TRBJ1-5, with D tentatively TRBD1 (5 bases). Per germline, CDR1 LNHDA and CDR2 SQIVND (reference sequence). Trimming removed 7 bases at V and 2 bases at J, with 15 bases between. The CDR3 spans 15 residues. The CDR3 DNA reads TGTGCCAGTAAGGGCAACGACAGACGCAATCAGCCCCAGCATTTT. It translates to CASKGNDRRNQPQHF.

In this sample, this clonotype turned up a few times. The V call is TRBV10-3, the J call TRBJ2-7; D possibly matches TRBD1 or TRBD2 (5 bases each). The CDR3 sequence is 15 residues long. Trimming took off 2 bases at V and 0 bases at J, with 11 bases between the two ends. From germline, CDR1 is ENHRY and CDR2 SYGVKD. The CDR3: CAISEGDPTSYEQYF. The DNA for the CDR3 is TGTGCCATCAGTGAGGGGGACCCCACCTCCTACGAGCAGTACTTC.

The rearrangement joins TRBV13 to TRBJ1-5, with 9 nucleotides matching TRBD1. Per the germline V gene, CDR1 is PRHDT and CDR2 is FYEKMQ (reference sequence). The CDR3 is 16 amino acids. With 2 bases clipped from V and 6 bases from J, the junction kept 8 bases outside the gene matches. The CDR3, as DNA: TGTGCCAGCAGCTTACAGGGACAGGGATTTGGTCAGCCCCAGCATTTT. Its translation: CASSLQGQGFGQPQHF.

V gene TRBV6-6 combines with J gene TRBJ1-6; the D is unclear. V was clipped by 2 bases and J by 10 bases, with 12 bases between them. The V gene's germline CDR1 is MNHNY and CDR2 SVGAGI (reference sequence). This CDR3 comprises 14 residues. The CDR3 nucleotides read TGTGCCAGCAGTTACCGGGAATCGGAATCACCCCTCCACTTT. It yields the protein CASSYRESESPLHF.

The V and J genes are TRBV27 and TRBJ2-3; D is unresolved. Trimming stripped 4 bases from V and 6 bases from J, with 8 bases between. Germline V gene data show CDR1 as MNHEY and CDR2 as SMNVEV (reference sequence). The CDR3 covers 12 residues. This CDR3 is CASSSDPDTQYF. DNA of the CDR3: TGTGCCAGCAGTTCCGACCCGGATACGCAGTATTTT.